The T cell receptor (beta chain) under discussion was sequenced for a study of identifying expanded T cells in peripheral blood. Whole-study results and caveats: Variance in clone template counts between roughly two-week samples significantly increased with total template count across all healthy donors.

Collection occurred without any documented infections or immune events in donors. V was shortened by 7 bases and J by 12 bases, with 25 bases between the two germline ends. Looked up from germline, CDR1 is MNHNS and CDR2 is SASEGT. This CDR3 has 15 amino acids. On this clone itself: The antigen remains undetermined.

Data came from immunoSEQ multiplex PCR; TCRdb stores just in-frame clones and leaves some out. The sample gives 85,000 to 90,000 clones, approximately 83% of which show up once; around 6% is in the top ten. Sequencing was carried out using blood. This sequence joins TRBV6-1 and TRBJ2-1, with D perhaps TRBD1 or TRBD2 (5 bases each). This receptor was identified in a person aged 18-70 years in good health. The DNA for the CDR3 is TGTGCCAGCACCGCACAGGCCCTCCGGGGTGCGGGGCAGTTCTTC. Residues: CASTAQALRGAGQFF.